Following are 22 T cell receptor beta chains from one sample sequenced in a study of T cell responses to AZD1222 COVID-19 vaccine. Only in-frame clones appear in the TCRdb table, and some are missing; sequencing was by immunoSEQ multiplex PCR. The sample has 58,000 or so clones, approximately 86% seen once. Here the sequenced sample was peripheral blood, taken 28 days after the second AZD1222 dose. These TCRs come from an adult who received the AZD1222 COVID-19 vaccine.

The chain recombines TRBV30 with TRBJ1-5; D gene uncertain. This CDR3 has 14 residues. From germline, CDR1 is GTSNPN and CDR2 SVGIG (reference sequence). Between the trimmed V and J ends, which lost 1 base and 3 bases, there was a span of 10 bases. CDR3 region: CAWSALNHNQPQHF. CDR3 nucleotide sequence: TGTGCCTGGAGTGCCTTGAACCACAATCAGCCCCAGCATTTT. The variable domain in full, completed from reference TRBV30 and TRBJ1-5, reads SQTIHQWPATLVQPVGSPLSLECTVEGTSNPNLYWYRQAAGRGLQLLFYSVGIGQISSEVPQNLSASRPQDRQFILSSKKLLLSDSGFYLCAWSALNHNQPQHFGDGTRLSIL.

V is TRBV5-3 and J is TRBJ2-5; perhaps TRBD1 as D (6 bases). TRBV5-3 is filed as an ORF, its function uncertain. The V gene lost 9 bases and the J gene lost 5 bases, with 23 bases spanning the gap. This CDR3 region has 15 residues. CDR3 region: CATVGTQIMRETQYF. CDR3 DNA sequence: TGTGCCACCGTCGGGACACAAATTATGAGGGAGACCCAGTACTTC.

The J gene is TRBJ1-1, the V gene TRBV5-1; TRBD1 might be the D (5 bases). Trimming stripped 0 bases from V and 1 base from J, with 19 bases between. The CDR3 loop spans 18 amino acids. Germline V gene data show CDR1 as SGHRS and CDR2 as YFSETQ. The DNA for the CDR3 is TGCGCCAGCAGCTTGGGGGGACTCAACCTTCGGCGGAACACTGAAGCTTTCTTT. Translated, it gives CASSLGGLNLRRNTEAFF.

By sample fraction, this clone is medium-sized (0.01 to 0.1%). This chain links TRBV6-2 or TRBV6-3 with TRBJ2-7, with 8 bases aligning to TRBD1. Germline lookup yields CDR1 MNHEY and CDR2 SVGEGT. The CDR3 has 14 amino acids. The V gene end was trimmed by 5 bases and the J gene end by 3 bases; junction bases not matched to a gene: 6. The CDR3 spells CASSTRTGYYEQYF. The CDR3 coding sequence is TGTGCCAGCAGTACCAGGACAGGGTACTACGAGCAGTACTTC.

V and J are TRBV11-2 and TRBJ1-1; no clear D. The V end was cut by 5 bases, the J end by 5 bases, with 15 bases between. CDR3 length: 14 residues. The germline gives CDR1 SGHAT, CDR2 FQNNGV. The CDR3 DNA sequence: TGTGCCAGCAGCCTCGAACCCTCAGATACTGAAGCTTTCTTT. This codes for CASSLEPSDTEAFF. Full variable domain (remainder filled in from reference TRBV11-2 and TRBJ1-1): EAGVAQSPRYKIIEKRQSVAFWCNPISGHATLYWYQQILGQGPKLLIQFQNNGVVDDSQLPKDRFSAERLKGVDSTLKIQPAKLEDSAVYLCASSLEPSDTEAFFGQGTRLTVV.

This rearrangement joins TRBV19 to TRBJ2-7, with TRBD1 matching over 10 bases. The CDR3 runs 13 residues. CDR1 LNHDA and CDR2 SQIVND come from the germline V gene (reference sequence). The ends lost 9 bases at V and 4 bases at J; junction bases unmatched: 6. This CDR3 is CASTGDRGYEQYF. The CDR3 DNA is TGTGCCAGCACCGGGGACAGGGGATACGAGCAGTACTTC. Filled out from reference TRBV19 and TRBJ2-7, the complete variable domain reads DGGITQSPKYLFRKEGQNVTLSCEQNLNHDAMYWYRQDPGQGLRLIYYSQIVNDFQKGDIAEGYSVSREKKESFPLTVTSAQKNPTAFYLCASTGDRGYEQYFGPGTRLTVT.

This clone has a handful of counts. The CDR3 coding sequence is TGTGCCAGCAGTTACAGGGGGCGCTATGAAAAACTGTTTTTT. This codes for CASSYRGRYEKLFF. This rearrangement joins TRBV6-5 to TRBJ1-4, with TRBD1 matching 7 bases. V lost 2 bases to trimming and J lost 6 bases; unmatched junction nucleotides: 3. The CDR3 extends over 14 amino acids. Germline CDR1 is MNHEY and CDR2 is SVGAGI.

The V and J genes are TRBV5-1 and TRBJ2-7; 9 nucleotides agree with TRBD1. CDR1 and CDR2 (germline): SGHRS, YFSETQ. The CDR3 extends over 13 amino acids. After removal of 4 bases from V and 2 bases from J, the junction contained 1 base not matched to a gene. This CDR3 reads CASSRTGAYEQYF. DNA of the CDR3: TGCGCCAGCAGCCGGACAGGGGCCTACGAGCAGTACTTC.

The V and J genes are TRBV29-1 and TRBJ2-5; 7 bases match TRBD2. The J segment lost 5 bases and the V segment lost 2 bases, leaving 2 bases of the junction unmatched. This CDR3 has 12 amino acids. CDR1 SQVTM and CDR2 ANQGSEA come from the germline V gene. The DNA for the CDR3 is TGCAGCGTTGAAAAAGCGGGGGAGACCCAGTACTTC. Translated: CSVEKAGETQYF.

The J gene is TRBJ1-6, the V gene TRBV5-6; 8 bases align to TRBD1. Trimming cost V 4 bases and J 10 bases; bases outside gene matches: 7. Germline CDR1 reads SGHDT; CDR2 reads YYEEEE. The CDR3 length is 14 residues. CDR3 sequence: CASSLTGDESPLHF. The DNA for the CDR3 is TGTGCCAGCAGCCTGACAGGGGACGAATCACCCCTCCACTTT. Looking up the rest from reference TRBV5-6 and TRBJ1-6 gives the full variable domain: DAGVTQSPTHLIKTRGQQVTLRCSPKSGHDTVSWYQQALGQGPQFIFQYYEEEERQRGNFPDRFSGHQFPNYSSELNVNALLLGDSALYLCASSLTGDESPLHFGNGTRLTVT.

This clone was seen a few times. This chain connects TRBV6-2 or TRBV6-3 to TRBJ2-7; D is possibly TRBD1 (6 bases). Per germline, CDR1 MNHEY and CDR2 SVGEGT. Trimming took 6 bases from V and 4 from J, leaving 16 bases between them. CDR3 length: 14 amino acids. The CDR3 loop is CASSRTGTKYEQYF. In DNA form, the CDR3 reads TGTGCCAGCAGCCGCACCGGGACAAAGTACGAGCAGTACTTC.

The V call is TRBV18, the J call TRBJ2-1; D is possibly TRBD1 or TRBD2 (5 bases each). V lost 1 base and J lost 6, with 13 bases in between. CDR1 and CDR2 from the germline V gene are KGHSH and LQKENI. CDR3 length: 15 residues. The CDR3 is CASSPHAERGNEQFF. The CDR3 bases are TGTGCCAGCTCACCACACGCGGAGAGGGGCAATGAGCAGTTCTTC.

The V call is TRBV11-2, the J call TRBJ2-5, with D possibly being TRBD1 (6 bases). This CDR3 region has 15 residues. The V gene's germline CDR1 is SGHAT and CDR2 FQNNGV. V was shortened by 0 bases and J by 2 bases, with 10 bases between the two germline ends. The CDR3 nucleotides are TGTGCCAGCAGCTTAGAACCGGGACATCAAGAGACCCAGTACTTC. The encoded protein is CASSLEPGHQETQYF.

The genes are TRBV10-3 and TRBJ2-7; D may be TRBD1 (6 bases). This CDR3 contains 15 residues. Germline loops: CDR1 ENHRY, CDR2 SYGVKD. V was shortened by 2 bases and J by 3 bases, with 14 bases between the two germline ends. CDR3 DNA: TGTGCCATCAGTGAGGGTTTTCAGGGGTTCTACGAGCAGTACTTC. It yields the protein CAISEGFQGFYEQYF.

The CDR3 protein is CASSSGFNYNEQFF. The DNA for the CDR3 is TGTGCCAGCAGTTCAGGGTTTAACTACAATGAGCAGTTCTTC. V usage is TRBV5-5 and J usage is TRBJ2-1; TRBD1 is a possible D gene (5 bases). The V end was cut by 5 bases, the J end by 3 bases, with 12 bases between. Germline V gene sequence: CDR1 SGHKS, CDR2 YYEKEE (reference sequence). The CDR3 has 14 amino acids.

The chain uses TRBV4-1 and TRBJ2-5; the D is unclear. The CDR3 spans 16 residues. V gave up 2 bases and J gave up 5 bases, with 18 bases separating them. Germline V CDR1 and CDR2: MGHRA, YSYEKL. The CDR3 protein is CASSQLNLGFSETQYF. Here the CDR3 DNA reads TGCGCCAGCAGCCAACTCAATTTAGGGTTTTCCGAGACCCAGTACTTC.

The chain recombines TRBV2 with TRBJ2-6; 8 bases map to TRBD1. The CDR3 runs to 17 residues. Germline trimming cut 6 bases from V and 0 bases from J; bases unmatched to any gene: 7. Germline CDR1 and CDR2: SNHLY and FYNNEI. CDR3 sequence reads: CASSRTGPGSGANVLTF. The CDR3 DNA follows: TGTGCCAGCAGCCGGACAGGGCCGGGCTCTGGGGCCAACGTCCTGACTTTC.

The genes are TRBV2 and TRBJ2-7, with 11 bases identical to TRBD2. Germline CDR1 SNHLY, CDR2 FYNNEI. After removal of 6 bases from V and 2 bases from J, the junction contained 3 bases not matched to a gene. This CDR3 is built from 14 residues. The CDR3 loop is CASSGLAGAYEQYF. The CDR3 coding sequence is TGTGCCAGCAGCGGACTAGCGGGTGCCTACGAGCAGTACTTC.

The chain employs TRBV2 and TRBJ1-4, with 7 bases matching TRBD1. Per the germline V gene, CDR1 is SNHLY and CDR2 is FYNNEI. The CDR3 is 13 amino acids. Losses at the gene ends were 5 bases for V and 7 bases for J; bases not matched to a gene: 4. The CDR3 bases are TGTGCCAGCAGTAAAGGGACAGCTGAAAAACTGTTTTTT. As protein: CASSKGTAEKLFF.

The chain has TRBV7-2 and TRBJ1-4; D is ambiguous. The CDR3 covers 15 residues. V shed 1 base and J shed 5 bases, with 11 bases lying between them. Germline CDR1 and CDR2: SGHTA and FQGNSA. CDR3 coding DNA: TGTGCCAGCAGCTTAGGATCAGCGGGCAATGAAAAACTGTTTTTT. The encoded protein is CASSLGSAGNEKLFF.

The rearrangement joins TRBV11-1 to TRBJ1-1, with TRBD1 identical over 8 bases. This CDR3 is built from 14 residues. CDR1 and CDR2 (germline): SGHAT, FQDESV (reference sequence). V trimming: 5 bases; J trimming: 6 bases; junction bases outside the gene matches: 8. The CDR3, as DNA: TGTGCCAGCAGCCGAGACAGGGGTAACGCTGAAGCTTTCTTT. Its protein product is CASSRDRGNAEAFF.

The rearrangement links TRBV29-1 to TRBJ2-7, with 9 bases identical to TRBD1. The trim removed 5 bases at V and 4 bases at J, leaving 6 bases unmatched. The CDR3 length is 13 residues. Germline V gene lookup returns CDR1 SQVTM and CDR2 ANQGSEA. CDR3 nucleotide sequence: TGCAGCGTTCGGGGACAGGGTGGTTACGAGCAGTACTTC. The encoded protein is CSVRGQGGYEQYF.